These T cell receptor beta chains were read from a single sample in a study of blood T cell repertoires in COVID-19. Here immunoSEQ multiplex PCR was the method, and the copy in TCRdb shows in-frame clones only, minus some. The sample consists of tens of thousands of clones, 80% to 90% of them appearing once. The sample comprised peripheral blood. The receptors derive from a man aged 40-50 years with acute or convalescent COVID-19. Each CDR3 is given with its conserved first and last residue. A D gene is named only where the DNA matches it firmly. The size field is filled for only some rows; it gives once, few, many or a size class.

NA | NA | TRBJ2-7 | TRBV25-1 | TGTGCCAGCAGCCGCGGACAGCCCTCCTACGAGCAGTACTTC | CASSRGQPSYEQYF
NA | NA | TRBJ1-2 | TRBV10-2 | TGCGCCAGCAGTGAGTCGAACAGGCCCTATGGCTACACCTTC | CASSESNRPYGYTF
TRBD2 | NA | TRBJ2-5 | TRBV9 | TGTGCCAGCAGCGCCTTTTGGGGGGGGGAGACCCAGTACTTC | CASSAFWGGETQYF
TRBD2 | NA | TRBJ2-1 | TRBV5-1 | TGCGCCCGCCGCGGGGGGGGCCTCGCGGGCGGGGGCCCCTACAATGAGCAGTTCTTC | CARRGGGLAGGGPYNEQFF
NA | NA | TRBJ1-5 | TRBV6-5 | TGTGCCAGCAGTACAAATCAGCCCCAGCATTTT | CASSTNQPQHF
NA | NA | TRBJ1-1 | TRBV5-4 | TGTGCCAGCAGCGCCGGAGGATGGGTCAGTACTGAAGCTTTCTTT | CASSAGGWVSTEAFF
NA | few | TRBJ1-5 | TRBV23-1 | TGCGCCAGCACGCCCCCACGCAGGCAGTTTCCTAGCAATCAGCCCCAGCATTTT | CASTPPRRQFPSNQPQHF
NA | NA | TRBJ1-1 | TRBV18 | TGTGCCAGCTCAATACAGTTGAATACTGAAGCTTTCTTT | CASSIQLNTEAFF
TRBD2 | NA | TRBJ2-5 | TRBV29-1 | TGCAGCGTTGGGGAGGGAGTAGGGCAAGAGACCCAGTACTTC | CSVGEGVGQETQYF
NA | NA | TRBJ2-1 | TRBV5-4 | TGTGCCAGCAGCCGACTACCAGCCTACAATGAGCAGTTCTTC | CASSRLPAYNEQFF
TRBD1 | NA | TRBJ1-2 | TRBV5-1 | TGCGCCAGCAGCTTGGATCCGGGACAGACCTATGGCTACACCTTC | CASSLDPGQTYGYTF
TRBD1 | NA | TRBJ2-5 | TRBV12-3/TRBV12-4 | TGTGCCAGCAGGCCTACAGGGGTGGAGACCCAGTACTTC | CASRPTGVETQYF
TRBD1 | NA | TRBJ1-6 | TRBV12-3/TRBV12-4 | TGTGCCAGCCAGGTGGGACAGAAATCACCCCTCCACTTT | CASQVGQKSPLHF
NA | NA | TRBJ1-1 | TRBV2 | TGTGCCAGCAGTAGGGGCAGGGGTCTTGAAGCTTTCTTT | CASSRGRGLEAFF
NA | once | TRBJ1-1 | TRBV2 | TGTGCCAGCAGCGCACAGGGCAACACTGAAGCTTTCTTT | CASSAQGNTEAFF
TRBD1 | NA | TRBJ2-7 | TRBV9 | TGTGCCAGCAGCGCCCTACCGGGACAGGGGTCCCACGAGCAGTACTTC | CASSALPGQGSHEQYF
TRBD1 | NA | TRBJ1-4 | TRBV18 | TGTGCCAGCTTAAAGACAGGGTCCGATGAAAAACTGTTTTTT | CASLKTGSDEKLFF
TRBD1 | NA | TRBJ1-2 | TRBV5-1 | TGCGCCAGCAGCGCGACAGGGGACTATGGCTACACCTTC | CASSATGDYGYTF
TRBD1 | once | TRBJ1-3 | TRBV9 | TGTGCCAGCAGCGTAGAGGGGACAGGGCCCTCTGGAAACACCATATATTTT | CASSVEGTGPSGNTIYF
TRBD1 | once | TRBJ1-1 | TRBV2 | TGTGCCAGCAAAGGGACAGGGGGCGCGGAAGCTTTCTTT | CASKGTGGAEAFF
NA | few | TRBJ1-5 | TRBV7-2 | TGTGCCAGCAGCTTAGCGCAGGGGAGAGGTCAGCCCCAGCATTTT | CASSLAQGRGQPQHF
NA | NA | TRBJ2-5 | TRBV5-1 | TGCGCCAGCAGCTTGCAGGAGACCCAGTACTTC | CASSLQETQYF
TRBD1 | once | TRBJ1-1 | TRBV7-8 | TGTGCCAGCAGCCTATGGGACAGAAGCATGAACACTGAAGCTTTCTTT | CASSLWDRSMNTEAFF
NA | NA | TRBJ2-7 | TRBV7-6 | TGTGCCAGCAGCTTAGCACTCCTAGCGTCCACGGACGAGCAGTACTTC | CASSLALLASTDEQYF
TRBD1 | NA | TRBJ1-2 | TRBV9 | TGTGCCAGCAGCCCCTGGACAGGGAACTATGGCTACACCTTC | CASSPWTGNYGYTF
TRBD1 | NA | TRBJ1-4 | TRBV11-2 | TGTGCCAGCAGCCGAACAGGGGTAACTAATGAAAAACTGTTTTTT | CASSRTGVTNEKLFF
NA | few | TRBJ2-3 | TRBV19 | TGTGCCAGTAGTTTCGGACAGAATCCAGATACGCAGTATTTT | CASSFGQNPDTQYF
NA | NA | TRBJ1-4 | TRBV6-9 | TGTGCCAGCAGTTACGGACTAACTAATGAAAAACTGTTTTTT | CASSYGLTNEKLFF
TRBD2 | once | TRBJ2-5 | TRBV6-6 | TGTGCCAGCAGTGCTCCGGGGGGCCAAGAGACCCAGTACTTC | CASSAPGGQETQYF
TRBD2 | few | TRBJ2-2 | TRBV4-2 | TGTGCCAGCAGCCTGCTAGCGGGGGGCGGGGAGCTGTTTTTT | CASSLLAGGGELFF
NA | NA | TRBJ1-1 | TRBV19 | TGTGCCAGTAGTTCGACAGGGAACACTGAAGCTTTCTTT | CASSSTGNTEAFF
TRBD1 | NA | TRBJ2-2 | TRBV24-1 | TGTGCCACCAGCGGGACAGGCGGATGGCTGTTTTTT | CATSGTGGWLFF
TRBD1 | NA | TRBJ2-4 | TRBV11-1 | TGTGCCAGCAGCTTCCGGACAGGGAGTATTCAGTACTTC | CASSFRTGSIQYF
NA | NA | TRBJ2-7 | TRBV19 | TGTGCCAGTAGTATAACCCCGATCGAGAGCGAGCAGTACTTC | CASSITPIESEQYF
TRBD2 | NA | TRBJ2-3 | TRBV13 | TGTGCCAGCAGCTCCTTGACTAGCGGGGTAACAGATACGCAGTATTTT | CASSSLTSGVTDTQYF
TRBD1 | NA | TRBJ2-2 | TRBV19 | TGTGCCAGTAGTATACGACAGGGGAACACCGGGGAGCTGTTTTTT | CASSIRQGNTGELFF
TRBD1 | NA | TRBJ1-5 | TRBV28 | TGTGCCAGCAGTGGGACAGGAGAACAGCCCCAGCATTTT | CASSGTGEQPQHF
NA | few | TRBJ1-4 | TRBV19 | TGTGCCAGTAGTATGAGGACACTTGGTGAAAAACTGTTTTTT | CASSMRTLGEKLFF
NA | NA | TRBJ1-2 | TRBV2 | TGTGCCAGCATGCAGGGGCTCGGCTACACCTTC | CASMQGLGYTF
TRBD1 | NA | TRBJ1-3 | TRBV7-6 | TGTGCCAGCAGCTTAGAGGGGGCCAGGGTATCTCCTGGAAACACCATATATTTT | CASSLEGARVSPGNTIYF
TRBD2 | NA | TRBJ2-5 | TRBV5-1 | TGCGCCAGCAGCCTACTAGCGGGGTTTCAGAAGACCCAGTACTTC | CASSLLAGFQKTQYF
NA | few | TRBJ1-6 | TRBV28 | TGTGCCAGCAGTCTTCGGCAGGGAACCCTCCACTTT | CASSLRQGTLHF
TRBD2 | NA | TRBJ2-5 | TRBV3-1/TRBV3-2 | TGTGCCAGCAGCCAAGTGAAACTAGCGGGGCCTCGAATCCAAGAGACCCAGTACTTC | CASSQVKLAGPRIQETQYF
NA | medium-sized | TRBJ2-2 | TRBV9 | TGTGCCAGCAGCTCGCGTACCGGGGAGCTGTTTTTT | CASSSRTGELFF
TRBD2 | NA | TRBJ2-5 | TRBV5-1 | TGCGCCAGCAGCCTGGGGACTAGCGGGTACCAAGAGACCCAGTACTTC | CASSLGTSGYQETQYF
NA | NA | TRBJ1-2 | TRBV15 | TGTGCCACCAGCAGAGGGGAGACCCTTAACTATGGCTACACCTTC | CATSRGETLNYGYTF
NA | NA | TRBJ2-5 | TRBV5-1 | TGCGCCAGCAGCTTCACGACAGCCCAAGAGACCCAGTACTTC | CASSFTTAQETQYF
NA | NA | TRBJ1-4 | TRBV7-2 | TGTGCCAGCAGCTTTGATCAGAATGAAAAACTGTTTTTT | CASSFDQNEKLFF
NA | NA | TRBJ1-2 | TRBV28 | TGTGCCAGCAGTTTAGGAGGGGTGGCTGGCTACACCTTC | CASSLGGVAGYTF
NA | NA | TRBJ1-1 | TRBV25-1 | TGTGCCAGCATCCGGGGGACGAACACTGAAGCTTTCTTT | CASIRGTNTEAFF
NA | NA | TRBJ1-2 | TRBV19 | TGTGCCAGTAGTCAACAGAACCCATATGGCTACACCTTC | CASSQQNPYGYTF
NA | NA | TRBJ1-5 | TRBV2 | TGTGCCAGCTCTCGAGGCGGGGATAGCAATCAGCCCCAGCATTTT | CASSRGGDSNQPQHF
TRBD1 | NA | TRBJ1-1 | TRBV7-2 | TGTGCCAGCAGCCATAACAGGGGGCCGTGGACTGAAGCTTTCTTT | CASSHNRGPWTEAFF
TRBD1 | NA | TRBJ2-5 | TRBV7-3 | TGTGCCAGCAGCCCGACACGGACAGGACATGGACAAGAGACCCAGTACTTC | CASSPTRTGHGQETQYF
TRBD2 | NA | TRBJ2-1 | TRBV3-1/TRBV3-2 | TGTGCCAGCAGCCGCCGACTAGCGGGGGGGCTCGATGAGCAGTTCTTC | CASSRRLAGGLDEQFF
NA | NA | TRBJ2-2 | TRBV4-1 | TGCGCCAGCAGCCAAGAGCCAGGGGCCGGGGAGCTGTTTTTT | CASSQEPGAGELFF